This TCR beta chain appears in the sequencing data of a study of cytotoxic CD8 clonotypes in ibrutinib-treated CLL. Sequencing was performed with immunoSEQ multiplex PCR; in TCRdb, only in-frame clones are kept and a portion is missing. This repertoire shows more than 140,000 clones, approximately 80% found once; its top ten account for 25% to 30%. Germline V gene sequence: CDR1 SGDLS, CDR2 YYNGEE. The length of the CDR3 is 12 residues. V gave up 0 bases and J gave up 10 bases, with 8 bases separating them. The TCR was taken from a human donor with chronic lymphocytic leukemia. This specimen consisted of PBMCs, obtained after 12 months of ibrutinib treatment. The rearrangement links TRBV9 to TRBJ2-1, with D possibly TRBD1 on 6 matching bases. DNA for the CDR3: TGTGCCAGCAGCGTAGAGGGGGTGGAGCAGTTCTTC. This translates into CASSVEGVEQFF.